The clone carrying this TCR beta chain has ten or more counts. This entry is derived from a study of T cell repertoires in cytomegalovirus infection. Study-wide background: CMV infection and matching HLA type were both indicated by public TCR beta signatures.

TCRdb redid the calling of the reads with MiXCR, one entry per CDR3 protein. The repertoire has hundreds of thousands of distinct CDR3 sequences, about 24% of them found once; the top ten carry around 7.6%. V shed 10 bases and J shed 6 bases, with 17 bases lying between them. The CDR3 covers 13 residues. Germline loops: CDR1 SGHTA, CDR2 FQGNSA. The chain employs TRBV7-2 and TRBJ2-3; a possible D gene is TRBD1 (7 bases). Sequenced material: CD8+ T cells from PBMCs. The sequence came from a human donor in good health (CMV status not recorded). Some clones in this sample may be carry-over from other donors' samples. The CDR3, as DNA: TGTGCCACTCGGGGACCAGGGGGGGATACGCAGTATTTT. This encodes CATRGPGGDTQYF.